A single sample is the source of the 9 T cell receptor beta chains below, sequenced in a study of OX40 agonist ivuxolimab in advanced cancers. Some clones are missing from TCRdb's copy, which holds only in-frame ones; the method was immunoSEQ multiplex PCR. The sample records tens of thousands of clones, 70% to 90% being singletons. Source: CD4+ or CD8+ T cells sorted from blood, taken in a trial of the OX40 agonist ivuxolimab. These receptors were collected from an adult with an advanced solid tumor such as melanoma, head and neck, liver or kidney cancer.

This clone was picked up one time. The rearrangement links TRBV30 to TRBJ2-3, with TRBD1 as a possible D gene (6 bases). Trimming shortened V by 4 bases and J by 0 bases, and 14 bases separated the two germline ends. The CDR3 length is 15 residues. Germline V gene lookup returns CDR1 GTSNPN and CDR2 SVGIG (reference sequence). The CDR3 coding sequence is TGTGCCTGGACCCACCAGGGGCCAAGCACAGATACGCAGTATTTT. Translating gives CAWTHQGPSTDTQYF.

The rearrangement joins TRBV19 to TRBJ1-2, with 7 bases aligning to TRBD1. CDR1 is LNHDA, CDR2 SQIVND, per germline (reference sequence). CDR3 length equals 18 residues. Trimming at V came to 5 bases and at J to 4 bases, leaving 19 bases not matched to a gene. The CDR3 DNA is TGTGCCAGTAGTCAAAACTCACAGGGGTCATCGAGGGGCTATGGCTACACCTTC. Translated, it gives CASSQNSQGSSRGYGYTF.

This clone was observed a single time. J is TRBJ2-7 and V is TRBV5-1; weak D call: TRBD1 (6 bases). Germline-derived CDR1 and CDR2 are SGHRS and YFSETQ. Deletions cut 7 bases from V and 0 bases from J, with 11 bases between. The CDR3 is 13 residues long. In nucleotides, the CDR3 is TGCGCCAGCCGGACAGCGAGCTCCTACGAGCAGTACTTC. It specifies CASRTASSYEQYF.

A word on this clone: The sample carries other DNA sequences with the same CDR3. This chain joins TRBV7-2 and TRBJ2-5; TRBD2 agrees at 10 bases. The V segment lost 1 base and the J segment 4 bases; nucleotides outside the gene matches: 3. CDR1 is SGHTA and CDR2 is FQGNSA in the germline V gene. The CDR3 has 15 residues. CDR3 DNA: TGTGCCAGCAGCTTAGAGCCTAGCGGGGGAGAGACCCAGTACTTC. This encodes CASSLEPSGGETQYF.

The chain recombines TRBV6-6 with TRBJ1-5; D is uncertain. V lost 2 bases and J 6 bases, leaving 14 bases between the germline ends. The germline CDR1 and CDR2 sequences are MNHNY and SVGAGI (reference sequence). This CDR3 is built from 15 residues. CDR3 loop: CASSYPAMDGQPQHF. The CDR3 bases are TGTGCCAGCAGTTACCCCGCGATGGACGGTCAGCCCCAGCATTTT.

The rearrangement uses TRBV9 and TRBJ2-3; D remains unclear. Germline V gene data show CDR1 as SGDLS and CDR2 as YYNGEE. Deletions cut 0 bases from V and 4 bases from J, with 3 bases between. The CDR3 has 12 amino acids. The CDR3 reads CASSVGADTQYF. CDR3 DNA: TGTGCCAGCAGCGTAGGGGCAGATACGCAGTATTTT.

In its sample, this clone was seen once. V gene TRBV12-5 combines with J gene TRBJ2-1; 9 bases align to TRBD1. The V gene end was trimmed by 7 bases and the J gene end by 7 bases; junction bases not matched to a gene: 5. This CDR3 has 13 residues. Germline V lookup: CDR1 LGHNT, CDR2 FRNRAP. The CDR3 protein is CASAPGQGNEQFF. The CDR3 region has the DNA TGTGCTAGTGCCCCAGGACAGGGGAATGAGCAGTTCTTC. The variable domain in full, completed from reference TRBV12-5 and TRBJ2-1, reads DARVTQTPRHKVTEMGQEVTMRCQPILGHNTVFWYRQTMMQGLELLAYFRNRAPLDDSGMPKDRFSAEMPDATLATLKIQPSEPRDSAVYFCASAPGQGNEQFFGPGTRLTVL.

The rearrangement links TRBV9 to TRBJ2-2; D unclear. This CDR3 has 12 amino acids. V was cut by 0 bases and J by 7 bases, with 4 bases left in between. The germline V gene encodes CDR1 SGDLS and CDR2 YYNGEE. The CDR3 sequence is CASSVDDGELFF. In DNA form, the CDR3 reads TGTGCCAGCAGCGTAGATGACGGGGAGCTGTTTTTT.

This chain connects TRBV5-8 to TRBJ2-7; D uncertain. Per the germline V gene, CDR1 is SGHTS and CDR2 is YDEGEE. V shed 1 base and J shed 6 bases, with 11 bases lying between them. The CDR3 sequence is 13 residues long. CDR3 DNA: TGTGCCAGCAGCTTGTGGAGTGGTCTCGAGCAGTACTTC. Protein sequence: CASSLWSGLEQYF. The variable domain in full, with the rest retrieved from reference TRBV5-8 and TRBJ2-7, is EAGVTQSPTHLIKTRGQQATLRCSPISGHTSVYWYQQALGLGLQFLLWYDEGEERNRGNFPPRFSGRQFPNYSSELNVNALELEDSALYLCASSLWSGLEQYFGPGTRLTVT.